Listed below are T cell receptor beta chains from one sample, sequenced in a study of shared clonotypes between healthy human individuals. TCRdb's table, derived via immunoSEQ multiplex PCR, lists solely in-frame clones and lacks some. The profile covers around 500,000 clones, with around 79% appearing a single time and less than 15% taken by the ten largest. The sample taken for sequencing was PBMCs. These receptors were collected from a woman in her forties in good health. Some clones in this sample may be carry-over from other donors' samples. Both conserved end residues are part of each CDR3. The D gene is left open where the match is weak. Some rows mark clone size as missing; the rest say once, few, many or name a class of expanded clone.

length	J	D	size	V	CDR3
16	TRBJ2-1	TRBD2	.	TRBV19	CASSQIAGGSYNEQFF
16	TRBJ2-7	TRBD1	.	TRBV2	CASRKEQGVSSYEQYF
14	TRBJ2-7	.	.	TRBV11-2	CASSPLGHPYEQYF
16	TRBJ2-3	TRBD2	.	TRBV30	CAWSVPSGRATDTQYF
15	TRBJ2-3	.	.	TRBV7-2	CASSRLKLNTDTQYF
15	TRBJ1-4	TRBD1	.	TRBV19	CASSSRDSWSEKLFF
15	TRBJ1-4	.	.	TRBV11-2	CASSWGEGGQEKLFF
11	TRBJ2-3	.	once	TRBV29-1	CSAGGTDTQYF
14	TRBJ1-1	.	.	TRBV6-4	CASSPGTPNTEAFF
13	TRBJ2-7	.	few	TRBV30	CAWSEGRDYEQYF
11	TRBJ2-3	.	.	TRBV19	CASSGVDTQYF
14	TRBJ2-5	TRBD2	few	TRBV28	CASSSGGSGETQYF
16	TRBJ2-1	TRBD2	.	TRBV28	CASSLTLAATGNEQFF
15	TRBJ2-2	TRBD1	.	TRBV19	CASSLGQGNTGELFF
14	TRBJ2-7	.	.	TRBV27	CASSPRGRTVEQYF
14	TRBJ2-7	.	.	TRBV27	CASSLSPPGYEQHF
16	TRBJ1-1	.	.	TRBV5-4	CASSSPVSGWDTEAFF
17	TRBJ1-3	TRBD1	.	TRBV11-2	CASSFGLAGTAGNTIYF
13	TRBJ1-1	.	.	TRBV28	CASGYSTGSEAFF
15	TRBJ2-1	TRBD2	.	TRBV19	CASSIGAGGDNEQFF
15	TRBJ1-1	TRBD1	.	TRBV7-9	CASSPGQGGGTEAFF
16	TRBJ2-1	.	.	TRBV15	CATSNLQGFQYNEQFF
16	TRBJ2-7	TRBD1	.	TRBV18	CASSPSGTGGLGEQYF
16	TRBJ2-3	TRBD2	.	TRBV28	CASSLGLAGGTDTQYF
16	TRBJ2-1	TRBD2	.	TRBV27	CASKGRDPSSYNEQFF
15	TRBJ2-3	.	.	TRBV5-1	CASSSRLGEADTQYF
13	TRBJ1-1	.	.	TRBV7-8	CASSQTANTEAFF
17	TRBJ1-2	.	.	TRBV5-6	CASSVGGFRGHFYGYTF